The 25 T cell receptor beta chains reported below all come from one sample, sequenced in a study of cytomegalovirus exposure and HLA in healthy donors. Primers: 60 Vbeta forward and 13 Jbeta reverse. Method: immunoSEQ multiplex PCR; TCRdb's copy keeps in-frame clones and lacks some. The sample features roughly 190,000 clones, with about 0.79% in its top ten. The specimen sequenced was PBMCs. The receptor source for this set is a woman aged 18-30 years in good health and CMV-seropositive.

Here the CDR3 reads CASSLSGYGNTIYF. The CDR3 nucleotides are TGTGCCAGCAGTTTATCAGGGTATGGAAACACCATATATTTT. This chain links TRBV28 with TRBJ1-3; the D gene is possibly TRBD1 (5 bases). Germline V CDR1 and CDR2: MDHEN, SYDVKM. Trimming removed 1 base from V and 3 bases from J, with 7 bases in between. This CDR3 spans 14 amino acids.

This chain connects TRBV14 to TRBJ2-5; weak D call: TRBD2 (5 bases). The J call may be incorrect, as the DNA end agrees better with TRBJ2-7. The CDR3 is 13 amino acids. Germline CDR1 SGHDN, CDR2 FVKESK. The CDR3 loop reads CASSRPGVYEQYF. Written as DNA, the CDR3 is TGTGCCAGCAGCCGTCCCGGGGTGTACGAGCAGTACTTC.

The chain couples TRBV2 to TRBJ1-1, with D maybe TRBD1 (5 bases). Germline loops: CDR1 SNHLY, CDR2 FYNNEI. This CDR3 spans 14 amino acids. V was cut by 7 bases and J by 0 bases, with 12 bases left in between. The CDR3 spells CASTFSRVNTEAFF. CDR3 DNA sequence: TGTGCCAGCACGTTTTCCAGGGTGAACACTGAAGCTTTCTTT.

The V gene is TRBV10-3, the J gene TRBJ1-4, with 8 bases lining up with TRBD1. Germline values: CDR1 ENHRY, CDR2 SYGVKD. Trimming cost V 8 bases and J 6 bases; bases outside gene matches: 2. The CDR3 has 12 amino acids. The CDR3 DNA sequence: TGTGCCATCGGACAGGGCGATGAAAAACTGTTTTTT. Translated, it gives CAIGQGDEKLFF.

The rearrangement joins TRBV10-1 to TRBJ2-3; TRBD1 might be the D (5 bases). CDR3 length: 14 residues. The V end lost 2 bases, the J end lost 3 bases, and 9 bases lay between the germline ends. From germline, CDR1 is WNHNN and CDR2 SYGVQD (reference sequence). CDR3 DNA: TGCGCCAGCAGTGAGGATCAGGGTACAGATACGCAGTATTTT. This gives the protein CASSEDQGTDTQYF.

The chain joins TRBV18 to TRBJ2-5, with TRBD2 as a possible D gene (6 bases). The V end was cut by 1 base, the J end by 0 bases, with 9 bases between. The germline V gene encodes CDR1 KGHSH and CDR2 LQKENI. The CDR3 extends over 15 amino acids. The CDR3 reads CASSPQEGYQETQYF. CDR3 coding DNA: TGTGCCAGCTCACCACAGGAGGGGTACCAAGAGACCCAGTACTTC.

V and J are TRBV28 and TRBJ1-6; tentatively, D is TRBD1 (5 bases). Per germline, CDR1 MDHEN and CDR2 SYDVKM. Trimming removed 1 base at V and 10 bases at J, with 14 bases between. This CDR3 is built from 15 residues. The CDR3 region has the DNA TGTGCCAGCAGTTTATCCAGGGACTTAGGATCACCCCTCCACTTT. Amino acids: CASSLSRDLGSPLHF.

The CDR3 nucleotides are TGTGCCAGCAGCGCTTTCACCGGTGGCGGCCGCGAGCAGTACTTC. Translated, it gives CASSAFTGGGREQYF. This chain links TRBV5-4 with TRBJ2-7; the D is unclear. Germline CDR1 reads SGHNT; CDR2 reads YYREEE (reference sequence). This CDR3 has 15 amino acids. Trimming took 4 bases from V and 6 from J, leaving 20 bases between them.

This chain links TRBV7-9 with TRBJ1-3, with D unresolved. Germline-derived CDR1 and CDR2 are SEHNR and FQNEAQ (reference sequence). This CDR3 spans 16 amino acids. The germline V and J ends were trimmed by 5 bases and 1 base, with 15 bases remaining between them. The CDR3 region has the DNA TGTGCCAGCAGCCGACGGGGTGGGCTTTCTGGAAACACCATATATTTT. This gives the protein CASSRRGGLSGNTIYF. Full variable domain (outside the CDR3, taken from reference TRBV7-9 and TRBJ1-3): DTGVSQNPRHKITKRGQNVTFRCDPISEHNRLYWYRQTLGQGPEFLTYFQNEAQLEKSRLLSDRFSAERPKGSFSTLEIQRTEQGDSAMYLCASSRRGGLSGNTIYFGEGSWLTVV.

The CDR3 coding sequence is TGTGCCAGCGGGGACAGGAATGAAAAACTGTTTTTT. Translating gives CASGDRNEKLFF. V usage is TRBV2 and J usage is TRBJ1-4; the match to TRBD1 covers 8 bases. Germline V gives CDR1 SNHLY, CDR2 FYNNEI. The CDR3 runs 12 residues. Trimming took 8 bases from V and 5 from J; bases not matched to a gene: 1.

The chain has TRBV7-8 and TRBJ1-4; 9 bases match TRBD1. The germline gives CDR1 SGHVS, CDR2 FQNEAQ. CDR3 size: 17 residues. Germline trimming cut 0 bases from V and 8 bases from J; bases unmatched to any gene: 10. CDR3 DNA: TGTGCCAGCAGCTTAGCGCATTTAGGACAGGGGAGCGAAAAACTGTTTTTT. Protein product: CASSLAHLGQGSEKLFF.

The chain links TRBV5-5 to TRBJ2-1; 7 nucleotides align to TRBD2. The germline CDR1 and CDR2 sequences are SGHKS and YYEKEE (reference sequence). The CDR3 has 18 amino acids. The trim removed 4 bases at V and 1 base at J, leaving 14 bases unmatched. The CDR3 protein is CASSGQPSGGSSYNEQFF. The DNA of the CDR3 is TGTGCCAGCAGCGGCCAACCCTCGGGCGGGAGTTCCTACAATGAGCAGTTCTTC.

The chain has TRBV11-3 and TRBJ2-3; 7 bases agree with TRBD1. The V gene's germline CDR1 is SGHNT and CDR2 YENEEA. V shed 5 bases, J shed 2 bases, and the junction held 10 bases outside the gene matches. The CDR3 has 16 amino acids. The DNA of the CDR3 is TGTGCCAGCAGCCACCGTGGGACAGCCTTCACAGATACGCAGTATTTT. It translates to CASSHRGTAFTDTQYF.

This sequence joins TRBV2 and TRBJ2-7; a possible D gene is TRBD1 (6 bases). With 7 bases removed from V and 4 bases from J, the gap between germline ends came to 11 bases. CDR3 size: 12 residues. The germline gives CDR1 SNHLY, CDR2 FYNNEI. As DNA, the CDR3 is TGTGCCAGCATACAGGGCGGGTACGAGCAGTACTTC. It is translated as CASIQGGYEQYF.

The chain recombines TRBV29-1 with TRBJ2-3; 12 positions match TRBD2. CDR3 size: 16 residues. Germline CDR1 reads SQVTM; CDR2 reads ANQGSEA. Germline trimming cut 5 bases from V and 2 bases from J; bases unmatched to any gene: 8. The CDR3 protein is CSVSFLAGGFTDTQYF. The CDR3 nucleotides read TGCAGCGTTTCCTTCCTAGCGGGGGGGTTCACAGATACGCAGTATTTT.

The chain employs TRBV9 and TRBJ2-5; possibly TRBD2 for D (5 bases). CDR3 length: 13 amino acids. The germline V gene has CDR1 SGDLS and CDR2 YYNGEE. Trimming cost V 4 bases and J 5 bases, with 12 bases left between them. CDR3 in amino acids: CASSRGLLETQYF. CDR3 sequence (DNA): TGTGCCAGCAGCAGAGGACTGTTGGAGACCCAGTACTTC.

The chain couples TRBV5-1 to TRBJ2-7; no firm D call. V was cut by 7 bases and J by 1 base, with 15 bases left in between. Germline V CDR1 and CDR2: SGHRS, YFSETQ. The CDR3 is 14 residues long. The CDR3 here is CASRRIGLSYEQYF. DNA for the CDR3: TGCGCCAGCCGAAGAATTGGGCTATCCTACGAGCAGTACTTC.

V usage is TRBV15 and J usage is TRBJ1-1, with TRBD1 matching 8 bases. The CDR3 runs 15 residues. Trimming took 3 bases from V and 1 from J; bases not matched to a gene: 4. Germline-derived CDR1 and CDR2 are LNHNV and YYDKDF (reference sequence). CDR3 coding DNA: TGTGCCACCAGCAGTTATGACAGGGGGAACACTGAAGCTTTCTTT. As protein: CATSSYDRGNTEAFF.

The chain joins TRBV6-5 to TRBJ2-1; 11 bases are a match to TRBD2. V dropped 6 bases and J dropped 7; count of bases not matched to a gene: 5. The CDR3 sequence is 14 residues long. Looked up from germline, CDR1 is MNHEY and CDR2 is SVGAGI. DNA of the CDR3: TGTGCCAGCAGATCACTAGCGGGAGTTAATGAGCAGTTCTTC. Translation gives CASRSLAGVNEQFF.

The chain's CDR3 is CASSPDGGSYEQYF. CDR3 nucleotide sequence: TGTGCCAGCAGCCCCGACGGGGGCTCCTACGAGCAGTACTTC. The rearrangement uses TRBV6-4 and TRBJ2-7, with D possibly TRBD2 on 6 matching bases. In germline, CDR1 is MRHNA, CDR2 SNTAGT. V lost 6 bases, J lost 0 bases, and 12 bases lay in between. There are 14 residues in the CDR3.

This chain joins TRBV5-1 and TRBJ2-7, with 7 positions matching TRBD1. CDR1 is SGHRS and CDR2 is YFSETQ in the germline V gene. This CDR3 comprises 14 residues. The J segment lost 3 bases and the V segment lost 3 bases, leaving 6 bases of the junction unmatched. In nucleotides, the CDR3 is TGCGCCAGCAGCTCCCTGACAGGGAACTACGAGCAGTACTTC. Translating gives CASSSLTGNYEQYF.

V usage is TRBV29-1 and J usage is TRBJ1-5; a weak D match, TRBD1 (5 bases). The CDR3 is made up of 13 amino acids. Trimming took 7 bases from V and 2 from J, leaving 12 bases between them. CDR1 and CDR2 from the germline V gene are SQVTM and ANQGSEA. CDR3 protein: CSAQGAGNQPQHF. In DNA form, the CDR3 reads TGCAGCGCACAAGGGGCAGGCAATCAGCCCCAGCATTTT.

The chain employs TRBV2 and TRBJ2-7, with TRBD2 as a possible D gene (6 bases). V was trimmed by 6 bases and J by 7 bases, leaving 16 bases between them. CDR1 is SNHLY and CDR2 is FYNNEI in the germline V gene. The CDR3 runs 13 residues. The CDR3 bases are TGTGCCAGCAGCCGGGACTTTCGGAAGGAGCAGTACTTC. This gives the protein CASSRDFRKEQYF. Full variable domain (remainder filled in from reference TRBV2 and TRBJ2-7): EPEVTQTPSHQVTQMGQEVILRCVPISNHLYFYWYRQILGQKVEFLVSFYNNEISEKSEIFDDQFSVERPDGSNFTLKIRSTKLEDSAMYFCASSRDFRKEQYFGPGTRLTVT.

The rearrangement joins TRBV7-3 to TRBJ1-1, with a weak D call TRBD1 (5 bases). Trimming took 0 bases from V and 11 from J, leaving 22 bases between them. Germline V CDR1 and CDR2: SGHTA, FQGTGA. This CDR3 spans 16 amino acids. CDR3 nucleotides: TGTGCCAGCAGCTTAACCCCCATTTCAGCCGGGGGAGGCGCTTTCTTT. Its protein product is CASSLTPISAGGGAFF.

J is TRBJ2-2 and V is TRBV6-6, with 9 bases identical to TRBD1. After removal of 6 bases from V and 1 base from J, the junction contained 3 bases not matched to a gene. Germline V gene sequence: CDR1 MNHNY, CDR2 SVGAGI (reference sequence). The CDR3 consists of 15 residues. The CDR3 sequence is CASRRQGGNTGELFF. The CDR3 coding sequence is TGTGCCAGCAGACGACAGGGGGGGAACACCGGGGAGCTGTTTTTT.